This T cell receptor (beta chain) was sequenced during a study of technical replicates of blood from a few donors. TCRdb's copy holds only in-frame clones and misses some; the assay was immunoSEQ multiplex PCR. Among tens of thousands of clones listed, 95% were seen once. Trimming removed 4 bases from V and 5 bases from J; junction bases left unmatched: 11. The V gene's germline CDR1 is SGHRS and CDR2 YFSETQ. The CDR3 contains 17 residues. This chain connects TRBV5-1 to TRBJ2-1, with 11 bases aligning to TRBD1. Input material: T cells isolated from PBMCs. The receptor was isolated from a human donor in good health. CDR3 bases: TGCGCCAGCAGCCTAGCGCACCCGGGACAGGGGGACAATGAGCAGTTCTTC. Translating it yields CASSLAHPGQGDNEQFF.